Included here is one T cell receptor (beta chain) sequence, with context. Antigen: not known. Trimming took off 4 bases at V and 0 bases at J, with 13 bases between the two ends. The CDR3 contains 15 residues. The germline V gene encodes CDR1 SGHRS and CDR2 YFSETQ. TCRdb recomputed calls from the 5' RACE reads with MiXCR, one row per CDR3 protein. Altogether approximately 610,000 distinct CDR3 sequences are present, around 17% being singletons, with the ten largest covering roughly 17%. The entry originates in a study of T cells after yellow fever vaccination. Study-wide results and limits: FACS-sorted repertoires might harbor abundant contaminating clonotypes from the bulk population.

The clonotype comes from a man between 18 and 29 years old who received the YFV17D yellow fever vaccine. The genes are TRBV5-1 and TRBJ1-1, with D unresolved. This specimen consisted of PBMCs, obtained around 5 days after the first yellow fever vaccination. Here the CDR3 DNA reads TGCGCCAGCAGCCTTTTGACGGAGATGAACACTGAAGCTTTCTTT. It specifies CASSLLTEMNTEAFF.